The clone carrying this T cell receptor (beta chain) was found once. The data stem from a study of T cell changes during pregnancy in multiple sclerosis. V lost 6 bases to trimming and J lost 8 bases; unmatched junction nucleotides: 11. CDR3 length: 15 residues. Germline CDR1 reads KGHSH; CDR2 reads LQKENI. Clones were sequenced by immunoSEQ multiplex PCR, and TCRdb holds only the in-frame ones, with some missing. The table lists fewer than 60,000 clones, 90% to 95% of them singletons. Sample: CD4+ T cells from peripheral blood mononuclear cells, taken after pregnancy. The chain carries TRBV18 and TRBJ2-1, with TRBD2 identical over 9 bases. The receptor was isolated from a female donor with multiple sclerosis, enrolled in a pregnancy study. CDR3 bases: TGTGCCAGCTCGGAGAATAGCGGGAGCGGGTATGAGCAGTTCTTC. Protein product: CASSENSGSGYEQFF. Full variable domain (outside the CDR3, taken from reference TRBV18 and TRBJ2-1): NAGVMQNPRHLVRRRGQEARLRCSPMKGHSHVYWYRQLPEEGLKFMVYLQKENIIDESGMPKERFSAEFPKEGPSILRIQQVVRGDSAAYFCASSENSGSGYEQFFGPGTRLTVL.